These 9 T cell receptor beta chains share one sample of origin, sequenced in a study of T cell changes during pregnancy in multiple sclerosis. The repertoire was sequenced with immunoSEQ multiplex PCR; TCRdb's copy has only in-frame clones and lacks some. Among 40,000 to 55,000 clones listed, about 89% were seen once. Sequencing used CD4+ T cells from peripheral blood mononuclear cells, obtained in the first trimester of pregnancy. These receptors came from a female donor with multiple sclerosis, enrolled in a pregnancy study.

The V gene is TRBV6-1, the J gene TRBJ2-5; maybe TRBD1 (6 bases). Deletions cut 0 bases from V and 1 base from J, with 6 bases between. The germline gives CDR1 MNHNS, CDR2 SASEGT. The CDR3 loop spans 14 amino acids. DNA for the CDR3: TGTGCCAGCAGTGAAGCGACAGGCCAAGAGACCCAGTACTTC. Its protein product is CASSEATGQETQYF.

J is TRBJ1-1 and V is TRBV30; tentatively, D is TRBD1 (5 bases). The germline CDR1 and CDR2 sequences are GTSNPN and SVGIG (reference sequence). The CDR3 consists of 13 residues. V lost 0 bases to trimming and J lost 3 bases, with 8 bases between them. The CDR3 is CAWSVGGDTEAFF. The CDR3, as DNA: TGTGCCTGGAGTGTTGGGGGGGACACTGAAGCTTTCTTT.

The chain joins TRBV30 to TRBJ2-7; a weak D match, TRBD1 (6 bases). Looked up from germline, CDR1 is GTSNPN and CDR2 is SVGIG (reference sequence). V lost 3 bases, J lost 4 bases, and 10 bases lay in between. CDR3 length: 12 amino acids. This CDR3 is CAWSRGGYEQYF. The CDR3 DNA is TGTGCCTGGAGCCGAGGGGGATACGAGCAGTACTTC.

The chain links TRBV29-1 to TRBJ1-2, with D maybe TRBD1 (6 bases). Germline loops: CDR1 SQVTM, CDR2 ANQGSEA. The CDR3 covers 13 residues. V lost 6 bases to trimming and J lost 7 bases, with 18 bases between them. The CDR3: CSVGRPTGSGYTF. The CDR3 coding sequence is TGCAGCGTGGGCCGCCCGACAGGATCTGGCTACACCTTC.

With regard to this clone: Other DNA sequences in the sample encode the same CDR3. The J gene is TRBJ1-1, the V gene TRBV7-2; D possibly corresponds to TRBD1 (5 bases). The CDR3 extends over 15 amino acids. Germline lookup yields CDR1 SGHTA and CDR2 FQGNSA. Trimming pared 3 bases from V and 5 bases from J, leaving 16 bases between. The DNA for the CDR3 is TGTGCCAGCAGCTTCCCTGGGACGGGGGGTACTGAAGCTTTCTTT. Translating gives CASSFPGTGGTEAFF.

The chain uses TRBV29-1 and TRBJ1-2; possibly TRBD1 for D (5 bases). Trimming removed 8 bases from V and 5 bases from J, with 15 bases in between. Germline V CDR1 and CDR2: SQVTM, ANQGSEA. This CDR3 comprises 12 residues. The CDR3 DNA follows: TGCAGCACGGGGGAGGGATCGTATGGCTACACCTTC. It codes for CSTGEGSYGYTF.

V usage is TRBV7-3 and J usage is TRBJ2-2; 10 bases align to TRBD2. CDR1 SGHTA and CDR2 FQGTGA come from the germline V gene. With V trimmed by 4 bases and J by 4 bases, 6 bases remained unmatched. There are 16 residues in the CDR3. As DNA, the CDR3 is TGTGCCAGCAGCTCACCAGCGGGAGGGGGCACCGGGGAGCTGTTTTTT. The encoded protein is CASSSPAGGGTGELFF.

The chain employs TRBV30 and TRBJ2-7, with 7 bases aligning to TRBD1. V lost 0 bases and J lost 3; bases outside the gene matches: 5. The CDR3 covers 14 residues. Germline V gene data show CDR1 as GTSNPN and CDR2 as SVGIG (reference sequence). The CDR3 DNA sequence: TGTGCCTGGAGTGTCCCCTGGACAGGCTACGAGCAGTACTTC. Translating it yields CAWSVPWTGYEQYF.

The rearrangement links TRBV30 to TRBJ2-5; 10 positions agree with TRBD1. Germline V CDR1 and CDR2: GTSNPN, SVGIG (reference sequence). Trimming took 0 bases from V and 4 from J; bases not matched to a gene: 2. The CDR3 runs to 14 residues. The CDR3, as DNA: TGTGCCTGGAGTGTTGGGACAGGGGTAGAGACCCAGTACTTC. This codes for CAWSVGTGVETQYF. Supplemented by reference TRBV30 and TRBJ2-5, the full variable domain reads SQTIHQWPATLVQPVGSPLSLECTVEGTSNPNLYWYRQAAGRGLQLLFYSVGIGQISSEVPQNLSASRPQDRQFILSSKKLLLSDSGFYLCAWSVGTGVETQYFGPGTRLLVL.